The source of this T cell receptor (beta chain) is a study of T cell clones after liver transplantation. Some clones are missing from TCRdb's copy, which holds only in-frame ones; the method was immunoSEQ multiplex PCR. The sample lists some 80,000 clones, 80% to 85% occurring once. The source of this sequence is a human patient who received a liver transplant. The graft donor may be the source of some T cells. The sequencing here drew on CD4+ T cells from blood, taken less than 50 months after liver transplant.

In nucleotides, the CDR3 is TGTGCCAGTAGTTGGGGGACAGGCACAGATACGCAGTATTTT. This sequence encodes CASSWGTGTDTQYF. The V and J genes are TRBV19 and TRBJ2-3; 7 nucleotides line up with TRBD1. V trimming: 5 bases; J trimming: 1 base; junction bases outside the gene matches: 3. CDR1 and CDR2 from the germline V gene are LNHDA and SQIVND (reference sequence). The CDR3 is 14 amino acids.